The next 3 T cell receptor beta chains were all read from a single sample in a study of radiation and T cells in renal cell carcinoma. Described treatment: 15 Gy SBRT to primary tumor, nephrectomy 4 weeks later. Generated by immunoSEQ multiplex PCR, the TCRdb table keeps only in-frame clones and is missing some. The sample carries about 20,000 clones, around 49% recorded once. Here the sequenced sample was tumor tissue, taken from a patient whose treatment included radiotherapy and nephrectomy. Receptors were obtained from a woman aged 45-59 years with renal cell carcinoma.

This clone was seen a single time. V is TRBV5-6 and J is TRBJ2-3, with D unclear. The germline V gene has CDR1 SGHDT and CDR2 YYEEEE. The CDR3 consists of 15 residues. V lost 0 bases and J lost 2, with 10 bases in between. The CDR3 DNA reads TGTGCCAGCAGCTTGGACCAGGCCCACACAGATACGCAGTATTTT. Translation gives CASSLDQAHTDTQYF.

Sample share makes this clone medium-sized (0.01 to 0.1%). This chain links TRBV4-1 with TRBJ1-1, with D perhaps matching TRBD1 (6 bases). V lost 8 bases and J 2 bases, leaving 18 bases between the germline ends. Germline loops: CDR1 MGHRA, CDR2 YSYEKL. This CDR3 comprises 15 residues. The CDR3: CASGHPGHRNTEAFF. CDR3 DNA sequence: TGCGCCAGCGGACATCCGGGACACCGTAACACTGAAGCTTTCTTT.

Only a few counts were recorded for this clone. The chain couples TRBV6-6 to TRBJ2-7; unclear D gene. V lost 6 bases and J 5 bases, leaving 11 bases between the germline ends. CDR3 length: 12 residues. The V gene's germline CDR1 is MNHNY and CDR2 SVGAGI (reference sequence). This CDR3 is CASRDPRDEQYF. In DNA form, the CDR3 reads TGTGCCAGCAGAGACCCACGGGACGAGCAGTACTTC.